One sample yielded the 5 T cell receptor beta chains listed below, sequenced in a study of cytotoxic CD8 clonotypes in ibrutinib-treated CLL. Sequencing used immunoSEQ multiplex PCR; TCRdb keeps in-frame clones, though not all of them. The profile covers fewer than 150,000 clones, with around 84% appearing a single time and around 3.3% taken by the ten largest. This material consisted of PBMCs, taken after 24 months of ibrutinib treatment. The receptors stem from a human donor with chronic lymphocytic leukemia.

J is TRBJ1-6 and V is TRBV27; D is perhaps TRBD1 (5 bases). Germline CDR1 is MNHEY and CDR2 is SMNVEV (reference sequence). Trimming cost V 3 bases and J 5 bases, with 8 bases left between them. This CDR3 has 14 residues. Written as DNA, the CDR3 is TGTGCCAGCAGTTTTTCAGGGAATAATTCACCCCTCCACTTT. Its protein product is CASSFSGNNSPLHF.

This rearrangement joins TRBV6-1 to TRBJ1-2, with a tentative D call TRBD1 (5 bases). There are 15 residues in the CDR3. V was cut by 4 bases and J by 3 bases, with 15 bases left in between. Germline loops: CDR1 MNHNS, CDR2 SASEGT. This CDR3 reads CASSGGLGLDYGYTF. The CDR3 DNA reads TGTGCCAGCAGTGGGGGGTTGGGGTTAGACTATGGCTACACCTTC.

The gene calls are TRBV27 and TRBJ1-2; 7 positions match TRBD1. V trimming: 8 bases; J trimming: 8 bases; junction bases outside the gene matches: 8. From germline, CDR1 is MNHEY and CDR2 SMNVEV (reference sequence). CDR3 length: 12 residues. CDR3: CASGSGGWGYTF. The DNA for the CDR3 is TGTGCCAGCGGATCAGGGGGTTGGGGCTACACCTTC.

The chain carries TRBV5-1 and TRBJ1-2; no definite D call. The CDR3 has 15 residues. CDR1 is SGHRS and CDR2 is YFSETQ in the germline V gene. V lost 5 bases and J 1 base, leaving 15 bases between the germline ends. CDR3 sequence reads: CASRAGAGFNYGYTF. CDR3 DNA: TGCGCCAGCAGAGCGGGTGCGGGGTTTAACTATGGCTACACCTTC.

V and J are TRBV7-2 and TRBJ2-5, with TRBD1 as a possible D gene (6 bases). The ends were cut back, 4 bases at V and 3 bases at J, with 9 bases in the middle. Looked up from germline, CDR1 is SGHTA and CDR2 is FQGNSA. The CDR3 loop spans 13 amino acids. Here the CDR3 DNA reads TGTGCCAGCAGCTCCGGACAGAAAGAGACCCAGTACTTC. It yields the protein CASSSGQKETQYF.